Below, one T cell receptor (beta chain) is given with its context. The assay was immunoSEQ multiplex PCR, and TCRdb's table has in-frame clones only and misses some. The data show 150,000 to 170,000 clones, 75% to 90% seen once. These data are taken from a study of cytomegalovirus exposure and HLA in healthy donors. V was trimmed by 2 bases and J by 7 bases, leaving 13 bases between them. CDR1 SNHLY and CDR2 FYNNEI come from the germline V gene. CDR3 length: 14 residues. The J gene is TRBJ2-3, the V gene TRBV2; maybe TRBD1 (6 bases). The sequence was obtained from a man aged 18-30 years in good health and CMV-seropositive. The specimen sequenced was PBMCs. This CDR3 is CASSESAGANTQYF. The CDR3 DNA reads TGTGCCAGCAGTGAAAGTGCAGGGGCAAATACGCAGTATTTT.